Included here is one TCR beta chain sequence, with context. Its antigen is undetermined. TCRdb's table, derived via immunoSEQ multiplex PCR, lists solely in-frame clones and lacks some. The table has approximately 35,000 clones, approximately 92% seen once; the top ten hold 2% to 2.5%. The data originate from a study of neoadjuvant nivolumab and ipilimumab in lung cancer. Regarding the study as a whole: Only a single major-pathologic-response sample was available for clonality analysis. Only two of four nivolumab-treated tumors gained richness and clonality by surgery.

The CDR3 is made up of 14 amino acids. Germline V gives CDR1 SGHNT, CDR2 YYREEE (reference sequence). The V segment lost 7 bases and the J segment 4 bases; nucleotides outside the gene matches: 7. This clonotype originated in an adult with non-small cell lung cancer. The V gene is TRBV5-4, the J gene TRBJ2-2; 7 bases are shared with TRBD2. The source material was peripheral blood, sampled after neoadjuvant nivolumab, alone or with ipilimumab, at or shortly before surgery. The CDR3 is CASAVGGPTGELFF. The CDR3 coding sequence is TGTGCCAGCGCGGTGGGAGGGCCCACCGGGGAGCTGTTTTTT.